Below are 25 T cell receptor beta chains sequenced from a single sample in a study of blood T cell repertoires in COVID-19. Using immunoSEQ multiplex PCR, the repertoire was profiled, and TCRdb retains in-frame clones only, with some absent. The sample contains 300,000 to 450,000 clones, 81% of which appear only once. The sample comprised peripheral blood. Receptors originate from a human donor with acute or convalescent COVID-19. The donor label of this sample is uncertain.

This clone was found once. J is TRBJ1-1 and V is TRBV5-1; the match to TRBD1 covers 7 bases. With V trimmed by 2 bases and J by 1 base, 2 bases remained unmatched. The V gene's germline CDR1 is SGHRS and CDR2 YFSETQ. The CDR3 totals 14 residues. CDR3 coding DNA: TGCGCCAGCAGCTTAGGGGGCACGAACACTGAAGCTTTCTTT. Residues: CASSLGGTNTEAFF.

The CDR3 DNA sequence: TGTGCCAGCAGTGGGGGCGGCTCCTATAATTCACCCCTCCACTTT. Amino acid sequence: CASSGGGSYNSPLHF. The chain combines TRBV6-1 with TRBJ1-6, with D perhaps TRBD1 (5 bases). V lost 4 bases, J lost 0 bases, and 7 bases lay in between. Germline V gene sequence: CDR1 MNHNS, CDR2 SASEGT. CDR3 length: 15 residues.

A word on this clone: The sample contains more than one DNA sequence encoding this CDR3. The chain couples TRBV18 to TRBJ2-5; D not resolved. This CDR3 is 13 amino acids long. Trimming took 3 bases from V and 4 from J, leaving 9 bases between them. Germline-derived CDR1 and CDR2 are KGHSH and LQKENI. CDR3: CASSPGPVETQYF. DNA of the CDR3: TGTGCCAGCTCACCTGGGCCCGTAGAGACCCAGTACTTC.

The CDR3 sequence is CASSPSGTSGGLAGELFF. Here the CDR3 DNA reads TGTGCCAGCTCACCCTCCGGGACTAGCGGGGGCCTGGCCGGGGAGCTGTTTTTT. The rearrangement links TRBV18 to TRBJ2-2; 14 bases map to TRBD2. V dropped 3 bases and J dropped 6; count of bases not matched to a gene: 9. This CDR3 comprises 18 residues. Germline CDR1 is KGHSH and CDR2 is LQKENI.

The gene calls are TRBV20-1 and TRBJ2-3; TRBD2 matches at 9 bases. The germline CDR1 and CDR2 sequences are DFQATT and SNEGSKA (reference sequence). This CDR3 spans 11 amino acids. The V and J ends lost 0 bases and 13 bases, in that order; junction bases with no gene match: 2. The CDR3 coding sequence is TGCAGTGCTAGAGACGCGGGGGGGAAGTATTTT. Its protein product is CSARDAGGKYF.

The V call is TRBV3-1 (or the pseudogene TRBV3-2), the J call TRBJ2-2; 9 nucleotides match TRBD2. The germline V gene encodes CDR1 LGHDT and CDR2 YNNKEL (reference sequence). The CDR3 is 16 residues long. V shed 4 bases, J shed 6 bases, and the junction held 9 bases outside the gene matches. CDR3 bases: TGTGCCAGCAGCCCGGGGAGTCGGACTAGCGCCGGGGAGCTGTTTTTT. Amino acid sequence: CASSPGSRTSAGELFF.

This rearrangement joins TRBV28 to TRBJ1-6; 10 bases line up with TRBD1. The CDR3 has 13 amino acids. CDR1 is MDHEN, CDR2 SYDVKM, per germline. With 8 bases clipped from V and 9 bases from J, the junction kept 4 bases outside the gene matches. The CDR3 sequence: CASPGTGVSPLHF. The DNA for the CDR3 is TGTGCCAGCCCCGGGACAGGGGTTTCACCCCTCCACTTT.

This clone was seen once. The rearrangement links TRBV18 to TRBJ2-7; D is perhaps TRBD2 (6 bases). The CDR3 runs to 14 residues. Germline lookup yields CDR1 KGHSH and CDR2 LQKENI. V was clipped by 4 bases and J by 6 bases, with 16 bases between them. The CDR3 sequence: CASSRQRDSSEQYF. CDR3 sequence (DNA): TGTGCCAGCTCACGCCAAAGGGACTCTTCCGAGCAGTACTTC.

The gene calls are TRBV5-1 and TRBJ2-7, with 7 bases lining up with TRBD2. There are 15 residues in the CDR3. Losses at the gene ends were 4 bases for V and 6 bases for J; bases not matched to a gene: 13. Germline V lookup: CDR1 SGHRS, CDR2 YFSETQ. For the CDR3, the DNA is TGCGCCAGCAGCCTCACGACTAGCAGCCTGGGCGAGCAGTACTTC. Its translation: CASSLTTSSLGEQYF.

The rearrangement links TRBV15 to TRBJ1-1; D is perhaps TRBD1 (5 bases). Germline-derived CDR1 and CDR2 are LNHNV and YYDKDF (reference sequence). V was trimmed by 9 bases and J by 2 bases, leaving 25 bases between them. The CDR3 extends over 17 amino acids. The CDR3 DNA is TGTGCCACGGCATGGGTGGGGGGAGGTGAGGTTAACACTGAAGCTTTCTTT. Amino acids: CATAWVGGGEVNTEAFF.

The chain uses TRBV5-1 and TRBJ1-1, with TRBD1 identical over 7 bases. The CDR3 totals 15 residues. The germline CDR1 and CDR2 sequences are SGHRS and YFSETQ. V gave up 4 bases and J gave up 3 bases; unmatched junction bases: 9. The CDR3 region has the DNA TGCGCCAGCAGCCCAAGGACAGGCGGGCACACTGAAGCTTTCTTT. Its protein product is CASSPRTGGHTEAFF.

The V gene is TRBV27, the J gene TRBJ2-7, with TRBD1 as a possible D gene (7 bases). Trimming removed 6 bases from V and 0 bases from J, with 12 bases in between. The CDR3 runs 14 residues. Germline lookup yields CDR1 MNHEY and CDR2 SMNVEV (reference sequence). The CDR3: CASSQGGPSYEQYF. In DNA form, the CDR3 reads TGTGCCAGCAGCCAGGGGGGCCCCTCCTACGAGCAGTACTTC.

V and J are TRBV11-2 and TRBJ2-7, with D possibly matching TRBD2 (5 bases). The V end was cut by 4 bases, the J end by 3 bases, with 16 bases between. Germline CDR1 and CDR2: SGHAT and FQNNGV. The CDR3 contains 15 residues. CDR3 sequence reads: CASSSGSGVIYEQYF. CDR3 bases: TGTGCCAGCAGCTCGGGGAGTGGGGTGATCTACGAGCAGTACTTC.

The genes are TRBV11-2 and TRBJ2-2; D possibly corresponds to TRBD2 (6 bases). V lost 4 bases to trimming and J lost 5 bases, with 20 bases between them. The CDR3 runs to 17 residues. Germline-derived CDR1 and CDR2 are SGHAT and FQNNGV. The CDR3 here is CASSSRGSGLQTGELFF. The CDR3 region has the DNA TGTGCCAGCAGCTCCCGAGGCAGCGGGCTTCAAACCGGGGAGCTGTTTTTT.

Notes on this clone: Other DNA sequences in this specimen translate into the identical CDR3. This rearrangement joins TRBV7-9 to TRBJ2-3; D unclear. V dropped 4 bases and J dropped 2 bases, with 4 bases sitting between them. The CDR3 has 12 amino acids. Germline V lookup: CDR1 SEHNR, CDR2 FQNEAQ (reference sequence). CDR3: CASSSITDTQYF. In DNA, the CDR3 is TGTGCCAGCAGCTCTATCACAGATACGCAGTATTTT.

The CDR3 sequence: CASSSLNSPLHF. Written as DNA, the CDR3 is TGTGCCAGCAGCTCGTTAAATTCACCCCTCCACTTT. The rearrangement joins TRBV7-9 to TRBJ1-6; D gene uncertain. V was trimmed by 4 bases and J by 7 bases, leaving 5 bases between them. The CDR3 spans 12 residues. The germline V gene has CDR1 SEHNR and CDR2 FQNEAQ (reference sequence).

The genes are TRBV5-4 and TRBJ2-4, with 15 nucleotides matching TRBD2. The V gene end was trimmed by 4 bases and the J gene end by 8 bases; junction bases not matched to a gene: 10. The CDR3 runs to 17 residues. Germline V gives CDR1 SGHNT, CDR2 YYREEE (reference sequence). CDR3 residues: CASSPGLAGGQGHIQYF. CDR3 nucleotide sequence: TGTGCCAGCAGCCCCGGACTAGCGGGAGGGCAGGGTCACATTCAGTACTTC.

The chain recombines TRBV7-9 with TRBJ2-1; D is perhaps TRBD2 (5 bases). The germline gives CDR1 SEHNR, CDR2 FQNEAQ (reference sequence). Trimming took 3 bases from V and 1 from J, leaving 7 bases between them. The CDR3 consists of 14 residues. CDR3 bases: TGTGCCAGCAGCTTTCGGGGATCCTACAATGAGCAGTTCTTC. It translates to CASSFRGSYNEQFF.

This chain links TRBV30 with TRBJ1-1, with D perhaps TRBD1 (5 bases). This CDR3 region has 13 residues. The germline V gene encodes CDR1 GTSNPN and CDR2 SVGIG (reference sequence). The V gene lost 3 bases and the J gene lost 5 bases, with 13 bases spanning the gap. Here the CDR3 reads CAWSRVKGTEAFF. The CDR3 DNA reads TGTGCCTGGAGCAGGGTTAAAGGGACTGAAGCTTTCTTT.

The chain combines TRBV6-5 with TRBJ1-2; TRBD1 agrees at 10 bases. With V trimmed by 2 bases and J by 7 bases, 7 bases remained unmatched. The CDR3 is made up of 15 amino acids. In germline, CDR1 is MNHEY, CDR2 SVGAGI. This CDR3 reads CASSYRTGGVSGYTF. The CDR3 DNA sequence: TGTGCCAGCAGTTACCGGACAGGGGGAGTAAGTGGCTACACCTTC.

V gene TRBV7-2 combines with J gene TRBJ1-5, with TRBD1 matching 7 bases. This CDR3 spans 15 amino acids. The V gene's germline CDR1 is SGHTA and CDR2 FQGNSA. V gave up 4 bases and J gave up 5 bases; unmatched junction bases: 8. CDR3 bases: TGTGCCAGCAGCTACTCTAAAGGGGGCTATCAGCCCCAGCATTTT. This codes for CASSYSKGGYQPQHF.

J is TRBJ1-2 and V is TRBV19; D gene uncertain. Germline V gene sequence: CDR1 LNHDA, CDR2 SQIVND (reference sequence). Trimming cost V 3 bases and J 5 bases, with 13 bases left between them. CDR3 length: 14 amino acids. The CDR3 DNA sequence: TGTGCCAGTAGTATGTCCGGGAGGAGATATGGCTACACCTTC. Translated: CASSMSGRRYGYTF.

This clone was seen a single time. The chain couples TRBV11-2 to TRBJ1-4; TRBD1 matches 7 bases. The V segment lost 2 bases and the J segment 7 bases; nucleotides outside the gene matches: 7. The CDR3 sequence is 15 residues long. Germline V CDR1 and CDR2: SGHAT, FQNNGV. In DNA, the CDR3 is TGTGCCAGCAGCTTACAGCGGACAGGTGGTGAAAAACTGTTTTTT. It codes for CASSLQRTGGEKLFF.

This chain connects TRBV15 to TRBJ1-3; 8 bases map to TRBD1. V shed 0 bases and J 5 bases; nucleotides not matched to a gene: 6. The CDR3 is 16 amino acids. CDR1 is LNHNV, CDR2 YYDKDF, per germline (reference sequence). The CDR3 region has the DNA TGTGCCACCAGCAGAGATCCAGGACAGGGTAGAAACACCATATATTTT. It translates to CATSRDPGQGRNTIYF.

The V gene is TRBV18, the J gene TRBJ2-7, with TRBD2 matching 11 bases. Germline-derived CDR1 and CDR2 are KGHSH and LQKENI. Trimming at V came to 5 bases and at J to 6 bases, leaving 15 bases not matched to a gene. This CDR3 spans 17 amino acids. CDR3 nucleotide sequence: TGTGCCAGCTCATCTGGGTCCGGGACTAGCGGTGTAAGCGAGCAGTACTTC. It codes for CASSSGSGTSGVSEQYF.